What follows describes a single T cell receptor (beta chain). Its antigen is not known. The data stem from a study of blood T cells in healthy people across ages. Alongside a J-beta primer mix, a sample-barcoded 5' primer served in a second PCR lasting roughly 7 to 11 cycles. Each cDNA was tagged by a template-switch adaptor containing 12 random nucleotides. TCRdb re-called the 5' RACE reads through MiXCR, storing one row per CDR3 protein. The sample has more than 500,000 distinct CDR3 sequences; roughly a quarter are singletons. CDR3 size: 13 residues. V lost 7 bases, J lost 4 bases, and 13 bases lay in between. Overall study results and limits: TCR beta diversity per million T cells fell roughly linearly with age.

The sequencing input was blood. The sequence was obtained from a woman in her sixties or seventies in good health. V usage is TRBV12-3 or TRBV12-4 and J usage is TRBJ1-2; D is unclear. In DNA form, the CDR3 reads TGTGCCAGCACGCTATCGGCCCTCTATGGCTACACCTTC. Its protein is CASTLSALYGYTF.